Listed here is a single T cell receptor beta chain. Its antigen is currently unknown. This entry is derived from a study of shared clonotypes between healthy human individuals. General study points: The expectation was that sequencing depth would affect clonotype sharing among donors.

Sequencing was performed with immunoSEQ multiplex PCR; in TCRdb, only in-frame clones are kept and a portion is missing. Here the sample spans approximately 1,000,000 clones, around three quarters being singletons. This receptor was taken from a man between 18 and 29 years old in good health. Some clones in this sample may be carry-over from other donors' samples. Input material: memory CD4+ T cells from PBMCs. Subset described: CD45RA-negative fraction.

The CDR3 here is CASSLGPYGYTF. The CDR3 nucleotides are TGTGCCAGCAGCTTGGGACCCTATGGCTACACCTTC. The chain has TRBV7-8 and TRBJ1-2; D is possibly TRBD1 (5 bases). Trimming took off 3 bases at V and 4 bases at J, with 6 bases between the two ends. This CDR3 comprises 12 residues. Germline V gives CDR1 SGHVS, CDR2 FQNEAQ.